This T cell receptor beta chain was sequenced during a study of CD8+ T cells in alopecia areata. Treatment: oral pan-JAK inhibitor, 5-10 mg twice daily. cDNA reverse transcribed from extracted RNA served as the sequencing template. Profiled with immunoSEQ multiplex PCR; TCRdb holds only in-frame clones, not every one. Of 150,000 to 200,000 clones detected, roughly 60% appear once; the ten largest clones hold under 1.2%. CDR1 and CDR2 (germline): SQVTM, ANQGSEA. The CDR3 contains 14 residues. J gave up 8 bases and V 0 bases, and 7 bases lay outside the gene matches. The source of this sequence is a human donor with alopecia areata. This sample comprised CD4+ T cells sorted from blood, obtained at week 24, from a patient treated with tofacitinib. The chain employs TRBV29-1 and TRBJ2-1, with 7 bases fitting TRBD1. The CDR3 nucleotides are TGCAGCGTTGAAGATGTAAGGGGGCTGGATGAGCAGTTCTTC. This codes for CSVEDVRGLDEQFF.